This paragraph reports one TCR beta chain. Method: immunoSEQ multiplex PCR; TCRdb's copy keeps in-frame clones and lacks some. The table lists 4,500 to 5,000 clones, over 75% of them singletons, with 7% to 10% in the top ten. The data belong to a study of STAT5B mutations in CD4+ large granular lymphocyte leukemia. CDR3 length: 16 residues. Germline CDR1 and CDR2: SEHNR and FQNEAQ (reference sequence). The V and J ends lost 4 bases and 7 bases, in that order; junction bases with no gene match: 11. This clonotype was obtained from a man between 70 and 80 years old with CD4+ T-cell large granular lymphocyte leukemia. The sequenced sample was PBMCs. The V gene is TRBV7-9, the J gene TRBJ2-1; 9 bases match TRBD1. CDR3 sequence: CASSSEPGQGRNEQFF. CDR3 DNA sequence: TGTGCCAGCAGCTCTGAACCGGGACAGGGTAGGAATGAGCAGTTCTTC.